These 9 T cell receptor beta chains share one sample of origin, sequenced in a study of B cell selection in AIRE deficiency. Regulatory T cells were sorted as CD4+CD25hiCD127low/negative cells. TCRdb's copy holds only in-frame clones and misses some; the assay was immunoSEQ multiplex PCR. The sample includes about 21,000 clones, about 94% of them seen just once. The specimen was Tregs sorted from PBMCs. The receptors shown here come from a human donor with AIRE deficiency.

V and J are TRBV18 and TRBJ1-4; D is unclear. The V end lost 3 bases, the J end lost 0 bases, and 8 bases lay between the germline ends. Germline V gene lookup returns CDR1 KGHSH and CDR2 LQKENI. The length of the CDR3 is 15 residues. The CDR3 DNA sequence: TGTGCCAGCTCACCTCAGAGGTCAACTAATGAAAAACTGTTTTTT. Its translation: CASSPQRSTNEKLFF.

V and J are TRBV9 and TRBJ2-7; 8 bases align to TRBD1. This CDR3 contains 14 residues. J gave up 9 bases and V 3 bases, and 11 bases lay outside the gene matches. The germline gives CDR1 SGDLS, CDR2 YYNGEE. The CDR3 DNA follows: TGTGCCAGCAGCGGGCGGACAGGGAGTATTGGGCAGTACTTC. Protein product: CASSGRTGSIGQYF.

The J gene is TRBJ2-7, the V gene TRBV5-4; TRBD2 matches at 7 bases. The CDR3 length is 16 residues. The germline V gene encodes CDR1 SGHNT and CDR2 YYREEE (reference sequence). J was trimmed by 0 bases and V by 1 base; bases with no gene match: 7. The CDR3 nucleotides are TGTGCCAGCAGCTTGAGTCTAGCGGAAGCCTCCTACGAGCAGTACTTC. It codes for CASSLSLAEASYEQYF. Supplemented by reference TRBV5-4 and TRBJ2-7, the full variable domain reads ETGVTQSPTHLIKTRGQQVTLRCSSQSGHNTVSWYQQALGQGPQFIFQYYREEENGRGNFPPRFSGLQFPNYSSELNVNALELDDSALYLCASSLSLAEASYEQYFGPGTRLTVT.

The V gene is TRBV27, the J gene TRBJ2-1, with TRBD2 as a possible D gene (6 bases). Germline CDR1 is MNHEY and CDR2 is SMNVEV (reference sequence). Between the trimmed V and J ends, which lost 2 bases and 3 bases, there was a span of 14 bases. This CDR3 is 16 amino acids long. CDR3 sequence reads: CASSLRRRDHYNEQFF. The CDR3 DNA sequence: TGTGCCAGCAGTTTACGGAGGCGGGACCACTACAATGAGCAGTTCTTC.

This clone has just one count. The gene calls are TRBV2 and TRBJ1-6, with D uncertain. Germline V lookup: CDR1 SNHLY, CDR2 FYNNEI. V was clipped by 3 bases and J by 0 bases, with 6 bases between them. The CDR3 extends over 15 amino acids. The CDR3 DNA sequence: TGTGCCAGCAGTGACTTTCGCTCCTATAATTCACCCCTCCACTTT. Its protein product is CASSDFRSYNSPLHF.

This chain links TRBV19 with TRBJ2-6; no clear D. The CDR3 runs to 14 residues. V was clipped by 3 bases and J by 0 bases, with 3 bases between them. Germline-derived CDR1 and CDR2 are LNHDA and SQIVND (reference sequence). The CDR3: CASSIDSGANVLTF. As DNA, the CDR3 is TGTGCCAGTAGTATTGACTCTGGGGCCAACGTCCTGACTTTC. Filled out from reference TRBV19 and TRBJ2-6, the complete variable domain reads DGGITQSPKYLFRKEGQNVTLSCEQNLNHDAMYWYRQDPGQGLRLIYYSQIVNDFQKGDIAEGYSVSREKKESFPLTVTSAQKNPTAFYLCASSIDSGANVLTFGAGSRLTVL.

The chain couples TRBV19 to TRBJ2-2; 7 bases are shared with TRBD2. The J segment lost 6 bases and the V segment lost 5 bases, leaving 21 bases of the junction unmatched. Germline V gene data show CDR1 as LNHDA and CDR2 as SQIVND (reference sequence). The CDR3 runs 19 residues. CDR3 DNA: TGTGCCAGTAGTCATAGGCCTCGTGCCCTAGCGGCTCTTTCCGGGGAGCTGTTTTTT. It yields the protein CASSHRPRALAALSGELFF.

This sequence joins TRBV7-9 and TRBJ2-7; either TRBD1 or TRBD2 may supply D (5 bases each). CDR1 SEHNR and CDR2 FQNEAQ come from the germline V gene (reference sequence). V lost 2 bases, J lost 8 bases, and 16 bases lay in between. The CDR3 runs 14 residues. The CDR3 protein is CASSLQGLTTKQYF. The DNA of the CDR3 is TGTGCCAGCAGCTTACAGGGATTGACTACGAAGCAGTACTTC.

This clone has just one count. This chain links TRBV10-3 with TRBJ2-3; 12 nucleotides align to TRBD2. Losses at the gene ends were 3 bases for V and 1 base for J; bases not matched to a gene: 2. CDR1 ENHRY and CDR2 SYGVKD come from the germline V gene. The CDR3 length is 16 residues. CDR3: CAISDGLAGRTDTQYF. The CDR3 nucleotides are TGTGCCATCAGTGACGGACTAGCGGGACGCACAGATACGCAGTATTTT.